The 25 T cell receptor beta chains below come from one sample, sequenced in a study of Ad26.COV2.S vaccination and SARS-CoV-2 variants. Generated by immunoSEQ multiplex PCR, the TCRdb table keeps only in-frame clones and is missing some. The data hold about 480,000 clones, with roughly 89% observed a single time. Treatment described: some 20 received Ad26.COV2.S at low or high dose, single or two shots; several received placebo; per-sample allocation not given. Day 63 following the first vaccine or placebo injection was when the samples were taken. Sample: peripheral blood, taken in a trial of Ad26.COV2.S vaccine versus placebo. The receptor set was obtained from a person between 18 and 60 years old who received the Ad26.COV2.S COVID-19 vaccine or a placebo.

This chain links TRBV2 with TRBJ2-1; 15 positions agree with TRBD2. From germline, CDR1 is SNHLY and CDR2 FYNNEI. This CDR3 has 18 residues. J gave up 8 bases and V 4 bases, and 12 bases lay outside the gene matches. For the CDR3, the DNA is TGTGCCAGCAGTGTTTCCCACGGGACTAGCGGGAGGACTCATGAGCAGTTCTTC. This codes for CASSVSHGTSGRTHEQFF.

The chain combines TRBV4-2 with TRBJ2-1; possibly TRBD2 for D (6 bases). V was trimmed by 6 bases and J by 0 bases, leaving 15 bases between them. The V gene's germline CDR1 is LGHNA and CDR2 YNFKEQ. The CDR3 contains 16 residues. The CDR3 reads CASSPSPDYSYNEQFF. For the CDR3, the DNA is TGTGCCAGCAGTCCTTCTCCGGACTACTCCTACAATGAGCAGTTCTTC.

V is TRBV7-8 and J is TRBJ2-2, with D tentatively TRBD2 (7 bases). The V gene's germline CDR1 is SGHVS and CDR2 FQNEAQ. The V end lost 1 base, the J end lost 7 bases, and 13 bases lay between the germline ends. The CDR3 has 15 amino acids. CDR3 region: CASSLDWGGGGELFF. Here the CDR3 DNA reads TGTGCCAGCAGCTTAGATTGGGGAGGGGGCGGGGAGCTGTTTTTT.

The chain combines TRBV2 with TRBJ1-5; D is ambiguous. This CDR3 contains 15 residues. The germline CDR1 and CDR2 sequences are SNHLY and FYNNEI. Trimming took 1 base from V and 4 from J, leaving 11 bases between them. In nucleotides, the CDR3 is TGTGCCAGCAGTGAAGAGCGAACAGCTAATCAGCCCCAGCATTTT. It yields the protein CASSEERTANQPQHF.

The V gene is TRBV24-1, the J gene TRBJ2-2, with D hard to call. The CDR3 extends over 14 amino acids. V was trimmed by 0 bases and J by 4 bases, leaving 5 bases between them. CDR1 is KGHDR, CDR2 SFDVKD, per germline. Here the CDR3 reads CATSDLAPTGELFF. The CDR3, as DNA: TGTGCCACCAGTGATTTGGCCCCCACCGGGGAGCTGTTTTTT.

This sequence joins TRBV19 and TRBJ1-2; TRBD1 matches 7 bases. V was clipped by 1 base and J by 5 bases; unmatched bases: 10. The CDR3 totals 16 residues. Germline V gene sequence: CDR1 LNHDA, CDR2 SQIVND (reference sequence). DNA of the CDR3: TGTGCCAGTAGTATAGGTTCCGGACAGGACTTTTATGGCTACACCTTC. Residues: CASSIGSGQDFYGYTF.

The chain joins TRBV29-1 to TRBJ2-7; 10 bases are shared with TRBD1. The V gene's germline CDR1 is SQVTM and CDR2 ANQGSEA. The CDR3 contains 15 residues. The J segment lost 2 bases and the V segment lost 7 bases, leaving 11 bases of the junction unmatched. The CDR3 sequence: CSALGPGQGTYEQYF. In nucleotides, the CDR3 is TGCAGCGCGCTCGGGCCGGGACAGGGGACCTACGAGCAGTACTTC.

The rearrangement links TRBV27 to TRBJ2-3; D ambiguous. This CDR3 region has 14 residues. In germline, CDR1 is MNHEY, CDR2 SMNVEV (reference sequence). V was pared by 1 base and J by 2 bases, with 7 bases between. CDR3 amino acids: CASSLYRITDTQYF. The CDR3, as DNA: TGTGCCAGCAGTTTATATCGGATCACAGATACGCAGTATTTT.

This clone has just a few counts. The chain employs TRBV9 and TRBJ1-5, with TRBD1 matching over 7 bases. This CDR3 has 14 residues. CDR1 SGDLS and CDR2 YYNGEE come from the germline V gene. V lost 1 base and J lost 4; bases outside the gene matches: 2. For the CDR3, the DNA is TGTGCCAGCAGCGTAACAGGGGATAATCAGCCCCAGCATTTT. As protein: CASSVTGDNQPQHF.

The CDR3 is CASSESIGGPKETQYF. CDR3 DNA: TGTGCCAGCAGTGAGTCGATCGGAGGACCTAAAGAGACCCAGTACTTC. The gene calls are TRBV2 and TRBJ2-5; possible D gene TRBD2, 5 bases. The germline V gene encodes CDR1 SNHLY and CDR2 FYNNEI. This CDR3 contains 16 residues. V was trimmed by 3 bases and J by 3 bases, leaving 17 bases between them.

This chain joins TRBV7-8 and TRBJ2-5, with 7 bases that match TRBD1. The ends lost 5 bases at V and 4 bases at J; junction bases unmatched: 4. This CDR3 is built from 13 residues. In germline, CDR1 is SGHVS, CDR2 FQNEAQ. CDR3 residues: CASSQTGAETQYF. CDR3 DNA sequence: TGTGCCAGCAGCCAAACAGGGGCAGAGACCCAGTACTTC. Together with reference TRBV7-8 and TRBJ2-5, the CDR3 gives the full variable domain: GAGVSQSPRYKVAKRGQDVALRCDPISGHVSLFWYQQALGQGPEFLTYFQNEAQLDKSGLPSDRFFAERPEGSVSTLKIQRTQQEDSAVYLCASSQTGAETQYFGPGTRLLVL.

This clone came up once. The V and J genes are TRBV9 and TRBJ2-1; possible D gene TRBD2, 5 bases. The V end was cut by 0 bases, the J end by 7 bases, with 14 bases between. Germline loops: CDR1 SGDLS, CDR2 YYNGEE. The CDR3 length is 15 residues. This chain's CDR3 is CASSVGADQPNEQFF. The CDR3 nucleotides read TGTGCCAGCAGCGTAGGAGCGGATCAACCTAATGAGCAGTTCTTC.

The chain uses TRBV19 and TRBJ2-7, with D tentatively TRBD1 (5 bases). Trimming shortened V by 7 bases and J by 5 bases, and 15 bases separated the two germline ends. The CDR3 runs 13 residues. Germline V gene sequence: CDR1 LNHDA, CDR2 SQIVND (reference sequence). CDR3 bases: TGTGCCAGTACCCAAGGACAACTCGACGAGCAGTACTTC. It codes for CASTQGQLDEQYF.

The chain carries TRBV27 and TRBJ1-2, with D possibly TRBD1 on 5 matching bases. The CDR3 spans 14 residues. The V gene lost 5 bases and the J gene lost 8 bases, with 18 bases spanning the gap. Germline V gene sequence: CDR1 MNHEY, CDR2 SMNVEV (reference sequence). The chain's CDR3 is CASSPRAVLEGYTF. Written as DNA, the CDR3 is TGTGCCAGCAGTCCCAGGGCCGTCTTGGAGGGCTACACCTTC.

This clone occurred once. The chain uses TRBV6-1 and TRBJ2-1; D uncertain. The CDR3 loop spans 14 amino acids. Germline CDR1 MNHNS, CDR2 SASEGT. Deletions cut 2 bases from V and 5 bases from J, with 10 bases between. CDR3 DNA: TGTGCCAGCAGTGAAATATGGGTGAACAATGAGCAGTTCTTC. Amino acids: CASSEIWVNNEQFF.

This clone was recorded once. The rearrangement uses TRBV27 and TRBJ1-5; D is possibly TRBD1 (5 bases). The CDR3 consists of 17 residues. Germline-derived CDR1 and CDR2 are MNHEY and SMNVEV (reference sequence). Trimming left V 1 base short and J 3 bases short, with 16 bases between. CDR3 in DNA: TGTGCCAGCAGTTTATACGGCCCCTTGGGGGACAATCAGCCCCAGCATTTT. Its translation: CASSLYGPLGDNQPQHF.

This clone was counted a single time. V is TRBV28 and J is TRBJ2-3; 8 bases are a match to TRBD2. The V segment lost 3 bases and the J segment 5 bases; nucleotides outside the gene matches: 7. Germline values: CDR1 MDHEN, CDR2 SYDVKM. The CDR3 is 15 residues long. This chain's CDR3 is CASSFFAGGIDTQYF. CDR3 nucleotide sequence: TGTGCCAGCAGTTTCTTCGCGGGAGGTATAGATACGCAGTATTTT.

In nucleotides, the CDR3 is TGTGCCTGGAGCGATTTTACTAGCGCGAGCACAGATACGCAGTATTTT. Amino acid sequence: CAWSDFTSASTDTQYF. J is TRBJ2-3 and V is TRBV30; TRBD2 matches 7 bases. The trim removed 3 bases at V and 0 bases at J, leaving 9 bases unmatched. Germline V gives CDR1 GTSNPN, CDR2 SVGIG (reference sequence). CDR3 length equals 16 residues. Full variable domain (outside the CDR3, taken from reference TRBV30 and TRBJ2-3): SQTIHQWPATLVQPVGSPLSLECTVEGTSNPNLYWYRQAAGRGLQLLFYSVGIGQISSEVPQNLSASRPQDRQFILSSKKLLLSDSGFYLCAWSDFTSASTDTQYFGPGTRLTVL.

CDR3 region: CASRGLEETQYF. As DNA, the CDR3 is TGTGCCAGCAGGGGATTGGAGGAGACCCAGTACTTC. The chain is built from TRBV28 and TRBJ2-5, with no clear D. V dropped 6 bases and J dropped 5 bases, with 10 bases sitting between them. The germline CDR1 and CDR2 sequences are MDHEN and SYDVKM. There are 12 residues in the CDR3.

The chain has TRBV19 and TRBJ1-5, with D tentatively TRBD1 (5 bases). The CDR3 sequence is 12 residues long. Germline-derived CDR1 and CDR2 are LNHDA and SQIVND (reference sequence). Trimming removed 7 bases from V and 7 bases from J, with 11 bases in between. The CDR3 is CASMEGVQPQHF. The CDR3 DNA is TGTGCCAGTATGGAAGGGGTCCAGCCCCAGCATTTT.

CDR3 nucleotide sequence: TGTGCCAGCAGTCCCCAGTCCGGGCCCCAGCATTTT. It translates to CASSPQSGPQHF. This chain joins TRBV6-2 or TRBV6-3 and TRBJ1-5; D unclear. In germline, CDR1 is MNHEY, CDR2 SVGEGT. With 5 bases removed from V and 9 bases from J, the gap between germline ends came to 11 bases. The CDR3 runs 12 residues.

V is TRBV3-1 (or the pseudogene TRBV3-2) and J is TRBJ2-1; weak D call: TRBD1 (6 bases). Germline V gives CDR1 LGHDT, CDR2 YNNKEL (reference sequence). V was pared by 5 bases and J by 0 bases, with 14 bases between. This CDR3 spans 16 amino acids. CDR3 protein: CASSATRGSSYNEQFF. The CDR3 bases are TGTGCCAGCAGCGCTACTAGGGGGAGCTCCTACAATGAGCAGTTCTTC.

This clone was seen only a few times. The chain combines TRBV28 with TRBJ2-7, with D unresolved. Germline CDR1 MDHEN, CDR2 SYDVKM. V shed 3 bases and J shed 1 base, with 7 bases lying between them. The CDR3 contains 13 residues. CDR3 in amino acids: CASSFVGSYEQYF. The CDR3 DNA is TGTGCCAGCAGTTTTGTGGGGTCCTACGAGCAGTACTTC.

The V call is TRBV6-5, the J call TRBJ2-3; possible D gene TRBD2, 5 bases. CDR1 and CDR2 (germline): MNHEY, SVGAGI. CDR3 length: 15 residues. The ends were cut back, 7 bases at V and 2 bases at J, with 16 bases in the middle. The CDR3 DNA reads TGTGCCAGCAAAACCGGGGTCGGGTCCACAGATACGCAGTATTTT. This codes for CASKTGVGSTDTQYF.

The rearrangement joins TRBV7-6 to TRBJ1-1; D is undetermined. The V and J ends lost 5 bases and 5 bases respectively, with 15 bases between them. This CDR3 has 14 amino acids. CDR1 and CDR2 (germline): SGHVS, FNYEAQ. The CDR3 sequence: CASSPHTAGTEAFF. The CDR3 DNA follows: TGTGCCAGCAGCCCCCACACAGCGGGGACTGAAGCTTTCTTT.